This T cell receptor beta chain came from a study of blood T cell repertoires in COVID-19. Turning to the study itself: Acute and convalescent COVID-19 samples came from the United States, Italy and Spain. PBMCs, B-cell-depleted T cells, or T cells were the source of the cDNA or gDNA that made up the material.

This CDR3 contains 17 residues. Germline CDR1 SGDLS, CDR2 YYNGEE. V trimming: 3 bases; J trimming: 5 bases; junction bases outside the gene matches: 11. In the authors' methods: It was from reference gene primer amplification that nucleated cell counts were estimated. The repertoire was sequenced with immunoSEQ multiplex PCR; TCRdb's copy has only in-frame clones and lacks some. From that table come the V and J calls and clone size; the DNA was used to work out D and trimming. The data show roughly 320,000 clones, with 65% to 90% seen just once and approximately 7.9% held by the top ten. The V call is TRBV9, the J call TRBJ2-3; 11 positions agree with TRBD2. The source material was peripheral blood. The source of this sequence is a human donor in a cohort sampled during active COVID-19. The CDR3 here is CASSAIAGGRYRDTQYF. CDR3 nucleotide sequence: TGTGCCAGCAGCGCCATAGCGGGGGGGCGGTATCGAGATACGCAGTATTTT.